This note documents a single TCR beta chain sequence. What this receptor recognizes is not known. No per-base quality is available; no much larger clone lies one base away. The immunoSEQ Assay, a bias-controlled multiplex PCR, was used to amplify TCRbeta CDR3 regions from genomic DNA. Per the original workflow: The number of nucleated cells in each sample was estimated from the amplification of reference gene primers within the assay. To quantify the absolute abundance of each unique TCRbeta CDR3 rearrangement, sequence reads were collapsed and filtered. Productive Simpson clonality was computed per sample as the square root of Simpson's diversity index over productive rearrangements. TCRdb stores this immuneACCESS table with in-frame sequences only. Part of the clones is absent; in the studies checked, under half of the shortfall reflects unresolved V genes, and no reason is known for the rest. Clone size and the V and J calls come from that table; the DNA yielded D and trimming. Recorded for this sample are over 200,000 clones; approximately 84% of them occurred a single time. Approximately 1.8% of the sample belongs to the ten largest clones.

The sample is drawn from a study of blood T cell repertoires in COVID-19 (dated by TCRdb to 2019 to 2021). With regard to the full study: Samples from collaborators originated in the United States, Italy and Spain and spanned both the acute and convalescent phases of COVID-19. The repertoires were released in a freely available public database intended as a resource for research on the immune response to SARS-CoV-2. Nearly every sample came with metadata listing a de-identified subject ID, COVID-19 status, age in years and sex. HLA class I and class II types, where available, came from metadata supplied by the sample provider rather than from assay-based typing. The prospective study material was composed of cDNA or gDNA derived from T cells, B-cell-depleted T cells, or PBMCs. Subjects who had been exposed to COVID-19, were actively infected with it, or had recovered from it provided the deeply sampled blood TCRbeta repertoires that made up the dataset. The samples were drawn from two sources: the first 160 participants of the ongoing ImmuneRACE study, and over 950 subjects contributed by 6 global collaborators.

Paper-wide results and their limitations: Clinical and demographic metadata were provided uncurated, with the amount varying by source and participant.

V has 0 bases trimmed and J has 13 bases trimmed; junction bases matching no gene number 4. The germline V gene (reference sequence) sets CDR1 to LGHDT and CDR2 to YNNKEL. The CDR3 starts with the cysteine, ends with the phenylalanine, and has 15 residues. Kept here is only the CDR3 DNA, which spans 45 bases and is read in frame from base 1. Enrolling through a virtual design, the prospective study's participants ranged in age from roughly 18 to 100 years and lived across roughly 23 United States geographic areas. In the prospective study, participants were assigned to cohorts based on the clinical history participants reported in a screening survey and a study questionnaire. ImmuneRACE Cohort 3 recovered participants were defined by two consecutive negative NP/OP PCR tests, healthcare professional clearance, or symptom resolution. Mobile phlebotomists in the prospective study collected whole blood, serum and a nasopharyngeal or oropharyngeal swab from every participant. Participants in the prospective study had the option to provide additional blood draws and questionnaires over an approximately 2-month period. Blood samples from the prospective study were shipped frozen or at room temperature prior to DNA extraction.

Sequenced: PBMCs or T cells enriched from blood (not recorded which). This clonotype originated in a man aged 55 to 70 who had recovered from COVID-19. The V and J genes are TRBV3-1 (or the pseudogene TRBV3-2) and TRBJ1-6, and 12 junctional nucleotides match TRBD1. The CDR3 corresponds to CASSQERDRGPPLHF. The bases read TGTGCCAGCAGCCAAGAACGGGACAGGGGGCCTCCCCTCCACTTT.